This T cell receptor beta chain was profiled in a study of shared clonotypes between healthy human individuals. The germline V gene encodes CDR1 PRHDT and CDR2 FYEKMQ (reference sequence). J gave up 4 bases and V 5 bases, and 4 bases lay outside the gene matches. This CDR3 is built from 14 residues. With ten immunoSEQ deep assay plates, unsorted PBMC DNA underwent sequencing. Measured with immunoSEQ multiplex PCR; TCRdb has only the in-frame clones, and not every one. This table has about 460,000 clones, roughly three quarters appearing once. This chain connects TRBV13 to TRBJ1-1; 10 bases match TRBD1. The sample consisted of PBMCs. This sequence was found in a woman in her 40s in good health. Some clones in this sample may be carry-over from other donors' samples. The CDR3 protein is CASSAGQGSTEAFF. The CDR3 DNA is TGTGCCAGCAGCGCGGGACAGGGGTCCACTGAAGCTTTCTTT.